These 30 T cell receptor beta chains were all obtained from the same sample, sequenced in a study of molecular identifiers for immune sequencing clone quantification. TCRdb used MiXCR to reprocess the PCR reads, holding one entry per CDR3 protein. The table records around 470,000 distinct CDR3 sequences, 25% of them present only once. Material: naive CD8+ T cells from blood, with Jurkat cell RNA spiked in. As to subset: FACS-sorted CD8+CD4-CCR7+CD45RA+ naive T cells. The receptor source for this set is a human donor in good health. Some libraries in this study had Jurkat cell RNA spiked in.

Worth noting for this clonotype: This may stem from a read error, because a much larger clone lies one nucleotide away. The chain couples TRBV28 to TRBJ2-1, with 8 bases fitting TRBD2. CDR3 length: 15 amino acids. Germline V gene data show CDR1 as MDHEN and CDR2 as SYDVKM. This chain's CDR3 is CASKSRSGMEYERFF. The CDR3 DNA is TGTGCCAGCAAGTCGCGTAGCGGGATGGAATATGAGCGGTTCTTC.

This clonotype was recorded a few times. The chain is built from TRBV6-2 or TRBV6-3 and TRBJ2-2; D is perhaps TRBD1 or TRBD2 (5 bases each). Germline loops: CDR1 MNHEY, CDR2 SVGEGT. This CDR3 region has 15 residues. The V end was cut by 2 bases, the J end by 5 bases, with 12 bases between. The CDR3: CASSYVGPGTGELFF. The CDR3 DNA reads TGTGCCAGCAGTTACGTGGGACCGGGGACCGGGGAGCTGTTTTTT.

On this clonotype itself: A clone one base away is much larger, so this may be a read error. The missing conserved phenylalanine or tryptophan at the end of this CDR3 makes a read error likely. The rearrangement joins TRBV29-1 to TRBJ1-3; D is unresolved. Between the trimmed V and J ends, which lost 3 bases and 1 base, there was a span of 16 bases. Germline V lookup: CDR1 SQVTM, CDR2 ANQGSEA. The CDR3 covers 16 residues. This CDR3 is CSVEGDGDRSGNTIYL. CDR3 DNA sequence: TGCAGCGTTGAGGGTGACGGGGATCGATCTGGAAACACCATATATCTT.

This clonotype has just a few counts. This chain links TRBV21-1 with TRBJ1-4. TRBV21-1 is a pseudogene segment. The CDR3 sequence is 19 residues long. The CDR3 DNA is TGTGCCAGCAGCAATAATAAAATGTCAGGAACAGAATTTAATGAAAAACTGTTTTTT. Encoded protein: CASSNNKMSGTEFNEKLFF.

The chain is built from TRBV12-3 or TRBV12-4 and TRBJ1-1; possibly TRBD1 for D (6 bases). The CDR3 extends over 15 amino acids. V lost 5 bases and J 3 bases, leaving 16 bases between the germline ends. CDR3: CASSPRGTWDTEAFF. The CDR3 nucleotides are TGTGCCAGCAGTCCGAGGGGGACTTGGGACACTGAAGCTTTCTTT.

This chain links TRBV18 with TRBJ1-1; D is uncertain. The CDR3 length is 16 residues. Trimming removed 3 bases at V and 0 bases at J, with 14 bases between. CDR1 is KGHSH, CDR2 LQKENI, per germline. CDR3: CASSPGPHRMNTEAFF. CDR3 sequence (DNA): TGTGCCAGCTCACCCGGTCCCCACCGCATGAACACTGAAGCTTTCTTT.

The V gene is TRBV2, the J gene TRBJ2-1; no clear D. V lost 8 bases, J lost 7 bases, and 12 bases lay in between. The CDR3 is 12 amino acids. Germline assignment: CDR1 SNHLY and CDR2 FYNNEI. The CDR3 nucleotides read TGTGCCAGCCAGAAAAACAATAATGAGCAGTTCTTC. It codes for CASQKNNNEQFF.

A few counts support this clonotype. The chain uses TRBV5-1 and TRBJ2-2; the D gene could be TRBD1 or TRBD2 (6 bases each). Germline assignment: CDR1 SGHRS and CDR2 YFSETQ. V lost 5 bases and J 2 bases, leaving 13 bases between the germline ends. This CDR3 spans 15 amino acids. DNA for the CDR3: TGCGCCAGCAGAACAAGGGGGGAAAACACCGGGGAGCTGTTTTTT. It translates to CASRTRGENTGELFF.

Ten or more counts support this clonotype. The CDR3 region is CASSRGREQYF. CDR3 coding DNA: TGTGCCAGCAGCAGGGGGAGAGAGCAGTACTTC. The chain employs TRBV7-9 and TRBJ2-7; D possibly corresponds to TRBD1 (6 bases). Germline V gives CDR1 SEHNR, CDR2 FQNEAQ (reference sequence). V was trimmed by 5 bases and J by 7 bases, leaving 9 bases between them. The CDR3 is 11 residues long. The whole variable domain, filled in from reference TRBV7-9 and TRBJ2-7, reads DTGVSQNPRHKITKRGQNVTFRCDPISEHNRLYWYRQTLGQGPEFLTYFQNEAQLEKSRLLSDRFSAERPKGSFSTLEIQRTEQGDSAMYLCASSRGREQYFGPGTRLTVT.

The table lists this clonotype with a few counts. The genes are TRBV6-5 and TRBJ1-2, with 12 nucleotides matching TRBD1. The V segment lost 4 bases and the J segment 1 base; nucleotides outside the gene matches: 13. CDR1 and CDR2 (germline): MNHEY, SVGAGI. This CDR3 contains 19 residues. The CDR3 nucleotides read TGTGCCAGCAGTTTTTCCGGGACAGGGGGCCCCCGGATTAACTATGGCTACACCTTC. It encodes CASSFSGTGGPRINYGYTF.

This clonotype was recorded many times. The V gene is TRBV6-5, the J gene TRBJ2-7, with D possibly TRBD1 on 5 matching bases. CDR3 length: 15 amino acids. Germline values: CDR1 MNHEY, CDR2 SVGAGI. V lost 0 bases and J lost 1, with 10 bases in between. For the CDR3, the DNA is TGTGCCAGCAGTTACTCGACAAGGGGATCCTACGAGCAGTACTTC. It is translated as CASSYSTRGSYEQYF.

J is TRBJ2-1 and V is TRBV12-3 or TRBV12-4, with a weak D call TRBD2 (5 bases). CDR3 length equals 15 residues. V lost 2 bases to trimming and J lost 9 bases, with 17 bases between them. CDR3 loop: CASSLRGAGVGEQFF. The CDR3 region has the DNA TGTGCCAGCAGTTTACGGGGAGCCGGGGTAGGTGAGCAGTTCTTC.

Concerning this clonotype: A much bigger clone sits one base away, suggesting this may be a read error. The chain uses TRBV29-1 and TRBJ2-7, with TRBD1 as a possible D gene (6 bases). The CDR3 covers 14 residues. CDR1 SQVTM and CDR2 ANQGSEA come from the germline V gene. CDR3 region: CGVSRDNQYYEQYF. The DNA for the CDR3 is TGCGGCGTGAGCCGGGACAACCAATACTACGAGCAGTACTTC.

This clonotype was detected only a few times. A read error may produce the germline difference seen at one junction end. This chain connects TRBV7-7 to TRBJ2-5; the D gene is possibly TRBD2 (5 bases). The CDR3 is 15 residues long. CDR1 SSHAT and CDR2 FNYEAQ come from the germline V gene (reference sequence). CDR3 region: CASSLASWSQETQYF. The CDR3 DNA is TGTGCTAGCAGCTTAGCGTCCTGGAGCCAAGAGACCCAGTACTTC.

This clonotype appeared once. This may be a read error: a much more frequent sequence differs by one nucleotide. The chain employs TRBV6-6 and TRBJ1-4; D not certain. The length of the CDR3 is 14 residues. Deletions cut 11 bases from V and 7 bases from J, with 20 bases between. Germline CDR1 MNHNY, CDR2 SVGAGI (reference sequence). CDR3 in amino acids: CAGSYGPPAEKLFF. Written as DNA, the CDR3 is TGTGCCGGCTCCTACGGGCCGCCGGCTGAAAAACTGTTTTTT.

This clonotype was counted at least ten times. V is TRBV6-2 or TRBV6-3 and J is TRBJ2-5; 8 nucleotides match TRBD2. V was clipped by 5 bases and J by 0 bases; unmatched bases: 8. This CDR3 spans 16 amino acids. Germline V CDR1 and CDR2: MNHEY, SVGEGT. The CDR3 nucleotides read TGTGCCAGCAGTAGCGGGAGCGCGACGTACCAAGAGACCCAGTACTTC. Residues: CASSSGSATYQETQYF.

This clonotype occurred many times. The rearrangement uses TRBV29-1 and TRBJ2-2, with D unresolved. CDR3 length: 11 amino acids. Germline V gives CDR1 SQVTM, CDR2 ANQGSEA. V lost 3 bases and J lost 4, with 3 bases in between. In DNA, the CDR3 is TGCAGCGTTGAGACCACCGGGGAGCTGTTTTTT. Its protein product is CSVETTGELFF.

This clonotype was found many times. One end of the junction fails to match germline, which may point to a read error. CDR3 loop: CASREGLNTEAFF. The DNA for the CDR3 is TGTGCCAGCAGGGAAGGTCTGAACACTGAAGCTTTCTTT. This chain links TRBV2 with TRBJ1-1; D ambiguous. The germline gives CDR1 SNHLY, CDR2 FYNNEI. The CDR3 consists of 13 residues. Looking up the rest from reference TRBV2 and TRBJ1-1 gives the full variable domain: EPEVTQTPSHQVTQMGQEVILRCVPISNHLYFYWYRQILGQKVEFLVSFYNNEISEKSEIFDDQFSVERPDGSNFTLKIRSTKLEDSAMYFCASREGLNTEAFFGQGTRLTVV.

This clonotype turned up a few times. The gene calls are TRBV7-9 and TRBJ2-5, with D unresolved. Trimming took 5 bases from V and 4 from J, leaving 17 bases between them. This CDR3 region has 15 residues. CDR1 is SEHNR, CDR2 FQNEAQ, per germline (reference sequence). The CDR3 reads CASSASLGLGETQYF. In DNA, the CDR3 is TGTGCCAGCAGCGCCTCTTTAGGCCTTGGAGAGACCCAGTACTTC.

This clonotype was found many times. The CDR3 sequence is CASRAPLNTEAFF. The CDR3 region has the DNA TGCGCCAGCCGCGCCCCCCTAAACACTGAAGCTTTCTTT. The chain employs TRBV4-1 and TRBJ1-1; no definite D call. The CDR3 runs 13 residues. Germline assignment: CDR1 MGHRA and CDR2 YSYEKL. V was cut by 8 bases and J by 2 bases, with 12 bases left in between.

The table lists this clonotype with a few counts. The chain recombines TRBV12-3 or TRBV12-4 with TRBJ1-4; 7 nucleotides align to TRBD1. V shed 2 bases and J 5 bases; nucleotides not matched to a gene: 11. This CDR3 is built from 17 residues. CDR3 region: CASSLSHYDRENEKLFF. CDR3 nucleotide sequence: TGTGCCAGCAGTTTATCCCACTACGACAGGGAGAATGAAAAACTGTTTTTT.

The rearrangement joins TRBV7-2 to TRBJ1-5, with D tentatively TRBD1 (5 bases). V lost 5 bases and J lost 4, with 18 bases in between. CDR3 length: 16 amino acids. Germline V CDR1 and CDR2: SGHTA, FQGNSA. CDR3 nucleotides: TGTGCCAGCAGCCGGGACTTAGGTTTCGGGAATCAGCCCCAGCATTTT. Protein sequence: CASSRDLGFGNQPQHF.

A few counts support this clonotype. This chain uses TRBV20-1 with TRBJ2-7, with 8 bases matching TRBD1. V lost 3 bases, J lost 2 bases, and 3 bases stayed unmatched. This CDR3 is 13 amino acids long. Germline CDR1 and CDR2: DFQATT and SNEGSKA (reference sequence). The CDR3 coding sequence is TGCAGTGCTAGTCTGGGACAGGCCTACGAGCAGTACTTC. Residues: CSASLGQAYEQYF.

In its sample, this clonotype was seen a few times. V and J are TRBV12-3 or TRBV12-4 and TRBJ2-3, with TRBD1 identical over 9 bases. This CDR3 has 16 amino acids. V trimming: 6 bases; J trimming: 2 bases; junction bases outside the gene matches: 9. Here the CDR3 DNA reads TGTGCCAGCAGGCCGTCCCGGGACAGGGACACAGATACGCAGTATTTT. Its protein is CASRPSRDRDTDTQYF.

The rearrangement links TRBV2 to TRBJ1-2; D perhaps matches TRBD1 (5 bases). The V end was cut by 5 bases, the J end by 1 base, with 11 bases between. Germline V gene sequence: CDR1 SNHLY, CDR2 FYNNEI. There are 14 residues in the CDR3. The CDR3 region is CASSRSGINYGYTF. In DNA, the CDR3 is TGTGCCAGCAGTCGGTCAGGGATTAACTATGGCTACACCTTC.

This clonotype was recorded a few times. The V call is TRBV2, the J call TRBJ2-7; 8 nucleotides match TRBD2. Trimming at V came to 7 bases and at J to 6 bases, leaving 8 bases not matched to a gene. Germline CDR1 is SNHLY and CDR2 is FYNNEI. CDR3 length: 13 amino acids. In nucleotides, the CDR3 is TGTGCCAGCATTACGGGAGGGCCAATCGAGCAGTACTTC. This gives the protein CASITGGPIEQYF.

Ten or more counts support this clonotype. The chain is built from TRBV6-5 and TRBJ1-1, with D perhaps TRBD1 (5 bases). Trimming took 2 bases from V and 9 from J, leaving 10 bases between them. CDR1 and CDR2 from the germline V gene are MNHEY and SVGAGI. The CDR3 totals 12 residues. The CDR3 DNA sequence: TGTGCCAGCAGTTACGAGGCAGGGCAAGCTTTCTTT. Its protein product is CASSYEAGQAFF.

Regarding this clonotype: This likely comes from a read error, as the CDR3 has no conserved phenylalanine or tryptophan at its end. V usage is TRBV7-9 and J usage is TRBJ1-6, with D perhaps matching TRBD1 (5 bases). CDR1 and CDR2 (germline): SEHNR, FQNEAQ (reference sequence). Trimming left V 2 bases short and J 7 bases short, with 9 bases between. The CDR3 is 14 amino acids. CDR3 nucleotide sequence: TGTGCCAGCAGCTTAAGGGACCCAAATTCACCCCTCCACCTT. This sequence encodes CASSLRDPNSPLHL.

With regard to this clonotype: This may be a read error, as it is one base from a much larger clone. CDR3 in amino acids: CASSLDSGTEASF. CDR3 DNA sequence: TGCGCCAGCAGCTTGGATTCGGGCACTGAAGCTTCCTTT. The J gene is TRBJ1-1, the V gene TRBV5-1; D remains unclear. This CDR3 has 13 residues. Germline V CDR1 and CDR2: SGHRS, YFSETQ.

Many counts were recorded for this clonotype. This sequence joins TRBV27 and TRBJ1-5; 11 nucleotides match TRBD1. V lost 8 bases, J lost 6 bases, and 3 bases stayed unmatched. There are 13 residues in the CDR3. The germline V gene encodes CDR1 MNHEY and CDR2 SMNVEV (reference sequence). CDR3 region: CASSGTGGQPQHF. Here the CDR3 DNA reads TGTGCCAGCTCCGGGACAGGGGGTCAGCCCCAGCATTTT.